The clone carrying this TCR beta chain was picked up many times. Library preparation (for TCRbeta) was performed with unique molecular identifiers. TCRdb independently ran MiXCR on the PCR reads; one entry per CDR3 protein. This table holds approximately 91,000 distinct CDR3 sequences, approximately 9.2% found once. CDR3 length: 16 amino acids. Between the trimmed V and J ends, which lost 3 bases and 5 bases, there was a span of 19 bases. CDR1 and CDR2 (germline): KGHSH, LQKENI. The data stem from a study of T-cell reconstitution after alpha-beta-depleted transplantation in children. Material: PBMCs from the stem cell graft donor, obtained from the stem cell graft. This TCR was recovered from a human donor who donated a stem cell graft to a child with congenital amegakaryocytic thrombocytopenia. V usage is TRBV18 and J usage is TRBJ1-1; D may be TRBD1 (5 bases). The chain's CDR3 is CASSPSGFQGVTEAFF. DNA of the CDR3: TGTGCCAGCTCACCTTCGGGATTTCAGGGCGTAACTGAAGCTTTCTTT.